The clone carrying this T cell receptor beta chain appeared a single time. Its antigen is currently unknown. No conserved phenylalanine or tryptophan ends this CDR3, so it is likely a read error. Building the TCR beta libraries relied on iRepertoire HTBI primers, and CDR3 regions underwent Arm-PCR. Via MiXCR, TCRdb re-called the multiplex PCR reads, giving one row per CDR3 protein. The table shows around 250,000 distinct CDR3 sequences, with approximately 20% occurring only once. The sample belongs to a study of regulatory T cells in long-lasting Graves disease. Time point: newly diagnosed GD, antithyroid drugs for less than 3 months. The TCR library was made from RNA extracted from PBMCs. The patients were drawn from one endocrinology department in Xi'an, China. The CDR3 spans 13 residues. Germline loops: CDR1 LNHDA, CDR2 SQIVND (reference sequence). V was clipped by 1 base and J by 4 bases, with 6 bases between them.

Study findings and constraints: The study found persistent patients shared more public clonotypes (2,741) than new patients (roughly 880).

The data also belong to a second study, concerning T cells in Graves' hyperthyroidism and ophthalmopathy.

The TCR sequence derives from a woman in her twenties or thirties with Graves disease. This chain links TRBV19 with TRBJ2-3, with D unclear. Here the sequenced sample was peripheral blood mononuclear cells (PBMCs), taken at new diagnosis, from a patient treated with antithyroid drugs. The CDR3 region is CASSIGLSDTQYL. CDR3 DNA: TGTGCCAGTAGTATAGGACTTTCAGATACGCAGTATCTT.